The 23 T cell receptor beta chains below all came from one sample that was sequenced in a study of post-analysis software for immune sequencing data. Researchers reported that TCR beta cDNA libraries carried unique molecular identifiers. TCRdb itself ran the PCR reads through MiXCR, one entry per CDR3 protein. The sample comprises 160,000 or so distinct CDR3 sequences, 35% to 40% of which are singletons, and roughly 28% rests with the top ten. Sequenced here: blood, sampled after autologous hematopoietic stem cell transplantation. These receptor sequences come from a girl under 18 with multiple sclerosis.

This clonotype appeared a single time. In DNA, the CDR3 is TGTGCCAGCAGCTTAGGGCGGGGGGCCACCGAGCAGTACTTC. Amino acid sequence: CASSLGRGATEQYF. This chain uses TRBV13 with TRBJ2-4; 8 bases fit TRBD2. The better agreement between TRBJ2-7 and the DNA end casts doubt on the J call. This CDR3 is 14 amino acids long. Germline CDR1 PRHDT, CDR2 FYEKMQ (reference sequence).

This clonotype has just one count. The genes are TRBV6-6 and TRBJ2-7; D may be TRBD1 (6 bases). The germline gives CDR1 MNHNY, CDR2 SVGAGI (reference sequence). The V end lost 7 bases, the J end lost 3 bases, and 19 bases lay between the germline ends. The CDR3 is made up of 15 amino acids. The CDR3 protein is CASTIKGVEGYEQYF. The CDR3 region has the DNA TGTGCCAGCACCATCAAGGGGGTTGAGGGCTACGAGCAGTACTTC.

The chain employs TRBV27 and TRBJ2-4; 10 nucleotides agree with TRBD1. The CDR3 loop spans 15 amino acids. Trimming took 6 bases from V and 10 from J; bases not matched to a gene: 12. The V gene's germline CDR1 is MNHEY and CDR2 SMNVEV (reference sequence). The CDR3 bases are TGTGCCAGCAGCCCCGGGACAGGGGATAGGGGGATTCAGTACTTC. Translated: CASSPGTGDRGIQYF.

This clonotype showed up just a few times. The chain couples TRBV5-1 to TRBJ2-5; possibly TRBD1 for D (5 bases). Germline assignment: CDR1 SGHRS and CDR2 YFSETQ. The CDR3 is made up of 13 amino acids. Deletions cut 3 bases from V and 3 bases from J, with 9 bases between. In DNA, the CDR3 is TGCGCCAGCAGCTGGCAGGGTGAAGAGACCCAGTACTTC. Amino acid sequence: CASSWQGEETQYF.

This clonotype was recorded a few times. The CDR3 region is CSSRGGPGKQYF. The CDR3 DNA sequence: TGCAGCTCCAGGGGCGGGCCAGGGAAGCAGTATTTT. The V gene is TRBV29-1, the J gene TRBJ2-3, with a possible D match to TRBD1 (6 bases). Germline V lookup: CDR1 SQVTM, CDR2 ANQGSEA. V lost 8 bases and J lost 11, with 20 bases in between. This CDR3 contains 12 residues.

This clonotype was counted only a few times. The CDR3 DNA is TGCAGCGTTGAGAGGCACCCGATGGGGGGCACAGATACGCAGTATTTT. Its protein product is CSVERHPMGGTDTQYF. This sequence joins TRBV29-1 and TRBJ2-3; D may be TRBD1 or TRBD2 (5 bases each). The V end lost 3 bases, the J end lost 1 base, and 17 bases lay between the germline ends. The germline V gene has CDR1 SQVTM and CDR2 ANQGSEA. CDR3 size: 16 residues.

V usage is TRBV20-1 and J usage is TRBJ1-5; D not certain. CDR1 and CDR2 (germline): DFQATT, SNEGSKA (reference sequence). V was trimmed by 0 bases and J by 4 bases, leaving 13 bases between them. The CDR3 has 15 amino acids. The CDR3 sequence is CSARDPGLRNQPQHF. The DNA for the CDR3 is TGCAGTGCTAGAGATCCGGGCCTAAGGAATCAGCCCCAGCATTTT.

This sequence joins TRBV5-5 and TRBJ2-1, with 11 bases matching TRBD2. Germline CDR1 SGHKS, CDR2 YYEKEE (reference sequence). The CDR3 covers 14 residues. V dropped 6 bases and J dropped 4; count of bases not matched to a gene: 3. This CDR3 reads CASTGLAAYNEQFF. Here the CDR3 DNA reads TGTGCCAGCACGGGACTAGCGGCTTACAATGAGCAGTTCTTC.

The chain recombines TRBV27 with TRBJ2-1; TRBD2 might be the D (6 bases). The DNA end is a closer match to TRBJ2-7, so the J assignment may be wrong. The CDR3 contains 14 residues. The germline V gene encodes CDR1 MNHEY and CDR2 SMNVEV (reference sequence). The CDR3 loop reads CASVRGGSYNEQYF. CDR3 sequence (DNA): TGTGCCAGCGTGCGGGGCGGCTCCTACAATGAGCAGTACTTC.

The chain links TRBV7-2 to TRBJ1-1; D is unresolved. The CDR3 consists of 16 residues. V lost 2 bases, J lost 1 base, and 14 bases lay in between. Germline V CDR1 and CDR2: SGHTA, FQGNSA. The CDR3 DNA sequence: TGTGCCAGCAGCTTAATGATTGGGCAGCCGAACACTGAAGCTTTCTTT. Translated, it gives CASSLMIGQPNTEAFF.

This clonotype was observed a single time. This chain connects TRBV11-3 to TRBJ2-1; D is unresolved. V was cut by 5 bases and J by 3 bases, with 11 bases left in between. CDR1 and CDR2 (germline): SGHNT, YENEEA. This CDR3 spans 14 amino acids. In DNA form, the CDR3 reads TGTGCCAGCAGCCTACCAAGGAGCTACAATGAGCAGTTCTTC. It specifies CASSLPRSYNEQFF.

The genes are TRBV20-1 and TRBJ1-1; tentatively, D is TRBD1 (6 bases). V was clipped by 6 bases and J by 4 bases, with 15 bases between them. CDR1 DFQATT and CDR2 SNEGSKA come from the germline V gene (reference sequence). The CDR3 sequence is 13 residues long. CDR3 bases: TGCAGTGCGCCTGGACAGTCAAGCACTGAAGCTTTCTTT. It specifies CSAPGQSSTEAFF.

This sequence joins TRBV11-2 and TRBJ2-4; maybe TRBD2 (6 bases). This CDR3 has 20 amino acids. The V end was cut by 4 bases, the J end by 0 bases, with 25 bases between. The germline V gene encodes CDR1 SGHAT and CDR2 FQNNGV. CDR3 residues: CASSWGQMGGRVRAKNIQYF. The CDR3 DNA reads TGTGCCAGCAGCTGGGGTCAAATGGGAGGTCGGGTACGAGCCAAAAACATTCAGTACTTC.

This clonotype was found many times. The chain combines TRBV12-5 with TRBJ2-3; 7 nucleotides line up with TRBD2. This CDR3 has 15 residues. CDR1 is LGHNT, CDR2 FRNRAP, per germline. J gave up 11 bases and V 2 bases, and 13 bases lay outside the gene matches. The CDR3 region has the DNA TGTGCTAGTGGTTTGTGTGGACTAGGGGAGTGTAAGCAGTATTTT. Amino acids: CASGLCGLGECKQYF.

This chain joins TRBV6-6 and TRBJ2-3; no reliable D call. V dropped 2 bases and J dropped 3 bases, with 6 bases sitting between them. CDR1 MNHNY and CDR2 SVGAGI come from the germline V gene (reference sequence). The CDR3 loop spans 13 amino acids. The CDR3 sequence is CASSYEYTDTQYF. The CDR3 DNA is TGTGCCAGCAGTTACGAATATACAGATACGCAGTATTTT.

The V call is TRBV6-1, the J call TRBJ2-1; 11 bases map to TRBD2. CDR1 and CDR2 (germline): MNHNS, SASEGT. The CDR3 is made up of 15 amino acids. The ends lost 6 bases at V and 5 bases at J; junction bases unmatched: 6. CDR3 sequence reads: CASRRAGLADNEQFF. The CDR3 region has the DNA TGTGCCAGCAGGAGGGCGGGACTAGCGGACAATGAGCAGTTCTTC.

The rearrangement links TRBV14 to TRBJ2-5; 8 bases map to TRBD2. V was pared by 4 bases and J by 4 bases, with 5 bases of the junction left unmatched. This CDR3 has 14 residues. Germline V gene data show CDR1 as SGHDN and CDR2 as FVKESK. The CDR3 nucleotides read TGTGCCAGCAGCCGCGCGGGGGGTGTAGAGACCCAGTACTTC. It translates to CASSRAGGVETQYF.

The chain employs TRBV7-2 and TRBJ2-5; 8 positions match TRBD1. Looked up from germline, CDR1 is SGHTA and CDR2 is FQGNSA. CDR3 length equals 14 residues. The junction had 5 bases not matched to a gene; V was cut back by 4 bases and J by 4 bases. The CDR3 nucleotides read TGTGCCAGCAGCTATTTACAGGGGGGAGAGACCCAGTACTTC. This sequence encodes CASSYLQGGETQYF.

On this clonotype: A read error may produce the germline difference seen at one junction end. J is TRBJ2-1 and V is TRBV10-3; tentative D call: TRBD1 (6 bases). This CDR3 has 12 residues. Germline CDR1 is ENHRY and CDR2 is SYGVKD. The CDR3 loop reads CATESRGNGQFF. CDR3 nucleotide sequence: TGTGCCACCGAAAGCAGGGGCAATGGGCAGTTCTTC.

The chain carries TRBV20-1 and TRBJ2-5; D might be TRBD2 (5 bases). The CDR3 runs 13 residues. Germline-derived CDR1 and CDR2 are DFQATT and SNEGSKA (reference sequence). V dropped 5 bases and J dropped 11 bases, with 21 bases sitting between them. The CDR3 DNA follows: TGCAGTGCTTTGGACCCCTCGCTGAGGGAGCAGTACTTC. Translated: CSALDPSLREQYF.

This chain links TRBV19 with TRBJ2-7, with a possible D match to TRBD1 (5 bases). This CDR3 region has 12 residues. The germline V gene encodes CDR1 LNHDA and CDR2 SQIVND (reference sequence). V dropped 3 bases and J dropped 7 bases, with 10 bases sitting between them. CDR3 region: CASSIRPGEQYF. The CDR3 DNA follows: TGTGCCAGTAGTATTAGACCAGGGGAGCAGTACTTC.

The J gene is TRBJ2-7, the V gene TRBV20-1; the D gene is possibly TRBD2 (6 bases). The germline V and J ends were trimmed by 7 bases and 2 bases, with 18 bases remaining between them. From germline, CDR1 is DFQATT and CDR2 SNEGSKA (reference sequence). The CDR3 loop spans 14 amino acids. CDR3 in DNA: TGCAGTGTCGCCCAAGGTGGGGGGACCTACGAGCAGTACTTC. Protein sequence: CSVAQGGGTYEQYF.

This clonotype showed up many times. The chain couples TRBV28 to TRBJ2-7; D tentatively fits TRBD1 or TRBD2 (5 bases each). The CDR3 consists of 14 residues. The V end was cut by 7 bases, the J end by 4 bases, with 17 bases between. Germline V lookup: CDR1 MDHEN, CDR2 SYDVKM. CDR3 DNA: TGTGCCAGCAAGGCTCCGGGACCCCTTTACGAGCAGTACTTC. It specifies CASKAPGPLYEQYF.